The following is a T cell receptor beta chain sequence with its context. This clone was seen a few times. Its target antigen remains unknown. Qualities for individual bases were not recorded, and no much larger clone is one base off. Patients with a history of autoimmune disease or receiving systemic immunosuppression were excluded from the trial. In every dose cohort, peripheral blood was drawn for TCR sequencing at baseline, cycle 4 day 1, and cycle 7 day 1. The samples were drawn from a first-in-human, open-label, multicenter phase I dose-escalation trial of ivuxolimab. The trial enrolled adults with locally advanced or metastatic head and neck squamous cell, hepatocellular, melanoma or renal cell carcinoma. Before TCR sequencing, CD4+ T cells and CD8+ T cells from peripheral blood were sorted into separate populations. This record belongs to a study of OX40 agonist ivuxolimab in advanced cancers. At the level of the whole study: The costimulatory receptor OX40 (CD134) was targeted by ivuxolimab, a fully human IgG2 agonistic monoclonal antibody. Intravenous ivuxolimab was administered to patients every 2 weeks at six dose levels: 0.01, 0.1, 0.3, 1.5, 3 and 10 mg/kg. Among the 50 to 55 dose-escalation patients, roughly 20 had hepatocellular carcinoma, around 15 melanoma, 9 renal cell carcinoma and 9 head and neck cancer. A male proportion of about 79% and a mean age of around 60 years, ranging from 23 to 79, were recorded for the dose-escalation cohort. Prior anti-PD-1, anti-PD-L1 or anti-CTLA-4 therapy was permitted, and checkpoint inhibitors had been received by less than 45% of dose-escalation patients. Partial responses were achieved by three dose-escalation patients, of whom one had hepatocellular carcinoma and two had cutaneous melanoma. Peripheral TCRbeta sequencing aimed to test whether ivuxolimab altered TCR sequence diversity and caused clonal T-cell expansion. The paper reports the monotherapy dose-escalation portion (N ≈ 50 patients) of the phase I ivuxolimab trial.

Broad study findings and their caveats: After ivuxolimab, expanded clones were on average more numerous among CD8+ T cells than among CD4+ T cells. In the 0.1-3.0 mg/kg groups, partial responders had among the lowest normalized peripheral clonal expansion, particularly in CD8+ T cells. Antigen specificity was not determined for the clonally expanded peripheral T cells. Low levels of normalized T-cell clonal expansion were also seen in some nonresponding patients. At doses of 0.1 to 3.0 mg/kg, clonal expansion of both CD4+ and CD8+ blood T cells was observed from baseline to week 6.

To sequence the TCRbeta CDR3 region, genomic DNA was isolated from the sorted cells. The immunoSEQ Assay was used to sequence the TCRbeta CDR3 regions. Sourced from immuneACCESS, this table was stored by TCRdb with only in-frame sequences that have V and J called. A share of the clones is absent; for the studies checked, an unresolved V gene accounts for under half, and the remainder has no known explanation. This sample comprises around 60,000 clones, about 81% of them detected only once. Of the sample, 2% to 2.5% falls within the top ten clones. In the germline V gene, CDR1 corresponds to KGHSH and CDR2 to LQKENI. Taken from cysteine to phenylalanine, the CDR3 has 14 residues. The retained sequence is limited to the CDR3, 42 bases, with the frame set at the first base. Trimming takes 5 bases off V and 4 bases off J; junction bases not matched to a gene: 4.

This TCR was sampled from an adult with an advanced solid tumor such as melanoma, head and neck, liver or kidney cancer. The sample here was CD4+ or CD8+ T cells sorted from blood, taken in a trial of the OX40 agonist ivuxolimab. The sequence is built from TRBV18 and TRBJ1-5, with TRBD1 matching 8 junction bases. In nucleotides, the sequence is TGTGCCAGCTCAACAGGGGGGGGGAATCAGCCCCAGCATTTT. Its product reads: CASSTGGGNQPQHF.